These 30 T cell receptor beta chains were all obtained from the same sample, sequenced in a study of blood T cell repertoires in COVID-19. The table came from immunoSEQ multiplex PCR; TCRdb's copy has only in-frame clones and leaves some out. Of some 260,000 clones listed, approximately 79% are singletons. The source material was PBMCs or T cells enriched from blood (not recorded which). The receptors come from a man aged 30 to 39 with acute COVID-19.

This clone turned up a few times. The V and J genes are TRBV7-3 and TRBJ2-3; 7 bases align to TRBD2. Per germline, CDR1 SGHTA and CDR2 FQGTGA. The CDR3 spans 15 residues. The J segment lost 5 bases and the V segment lost 5 bases, leaving 10 bases of the junction unmatched. The CDR3 sequence: CASSPQAGAEDTQYF. The CDR3, as DNA: TGTGCCAGCAGCCCACAGGCGGGAGCGGAAGATACGCAGTATTTT.

On this clone itself: The sample holds other DNA sequences that translate to the same CDR3. For the CDR3, the DNA is TGTGCCTGGAGGGCAGGGTTGGGCTATGGCTACACCTTC. Amino acids: CAWRAGLGYGYTF. V gene TRBV30 combines with J gene TRBJ1-2, with a tentative D call TRBD1 (5 bases). The CDR3 contains 13 residues. Per the germline V gene, CDR1 is GTSNPN and CDR2 is SVGIG (reference sequence). Trimming left V 3 bases short and J 4 bases short, with 12 bases between.

The V and J genes are TRBV7-6 and TRBJ1-2; TRBD1 matches 9 bases. The CDR3 extends over 15 amino acids. The V gene end was trimmed by 5 bases and the J gene end by 5 bases; junction bases not matched to a gene: 9. Germline V gene lookup returns CDR1 SGHVS and CDR2 FNYEAQ. The CDR3 here is CASSRDRVDPYGYTF. The CDR3 DNA is TGTGCCAGCAGCAGGGACAGGGTTGATCCGTATGGCTACACCTTC.

CDR3 DNA: TGTGCCAGCAGCGACAGGGAAACTAATGAAAAACTGTTTTTT. As protein: CASSDRETNEKLFF. V usage is TRBV6-5 and J usage is TRBJ1-4; 7 nucleotides line up with TRBD1. In germline, CDR1 is MNHEY, CDR2 SVGAGI. This CDR3 is 14 amino acids long. With 6 bases clipped from V and 1 base from J, the junction kept 2 bases outside the gene matches.

The chain employs TRBV18 and TRBJ1-1; 11 bases are shared with TRBD1. Per germline, CDR1 KGHSH and CDR2 LQKENI. Trimming at V came to 8 bases and at J to 10 bases, leaving 6 bases not matched to a gene. This CDR3 has 12 amino acids. Here the CDR3 DNA reads TGTGCCAGCCGGGGACAGGGGGAGTTAGCTTTCTTT. Amino acid sequence: CASRGQGELAFF.

This clone has only a few counts. Sequence at one end of the junction differs from germline and may be a read error. This chain's CDR3 is CASSLGGRATEQFF. DNA of the CDR3: TGTGCCAGCAGCTTGGGCGGGAGGGCCACTGAGCAGTTCTTC. V usage is TRBV5-1 and J usage is TRBJ2-1, with 9 bases that match TRBD2. The CDR3 covers 14 residues. From germline, CDR1 is SGHRS and CDR2 YFSETQ.

This clone was counted a single time. The chain has TRBV2 and TRBJ1-2; D call uncertain. Germline values: CDR1 SNHLY, CDR2 FYNNEI. The V end lost 7 bases, the J end lost 2 bases, and 14 bases lay between the germline ends. CDR3 length equals 14 residues. CDR3 DNA sequence: TGTGCCAGCAATTGGGCCGGCTTAAACTATGGCTACACCTTC. Translating it yields CASNWAGLNYGYTF.

The chain links TRBV2 to TRBJ2-2; maybe TRBD1 (5 bases). This CDR3 is built from 16 residues. Trimming left V 5 bases short and J 3 bases short, with 16 bases between. The V gene's germline CDR1 is SNHLY and CDR2 FYNNEI. CDR3: CASSPPSTTDTGELFF. The CDR3 DNA sequence: TGTGCCAGCAGTCCCCCGTCAACGACAGACACCGGGGAGCTGTTTTTT.

The chain is built from TRBV19 and TRBJ1-1; no clear D. This CDR3 has 16 residues. Trimming left V 2 bases short and J 5 bases short, with 18 bases between. Germline V gives CDR1 LNHDA, CDR2 SQIVND (reference sequence). The CDR3 loop is CASSIILPAEVTEAFF. CDR3 DNA sequence: TGTGCCAGTAGTATAATTCTTCCGGCGGAGGTGACTGAAGCTTTCTTT.

The CDR3 DNA sequence: TGTGCCAGCGGGACAGGGGGCTTTACTGGGGCCAACGTCCTGACTTTC. It encodes CASGTGGFTGANVLTF. J is TRBJ2-6 and V is TRBV28; 12 bases line up with TRBD1. CDR3 length: 16 amino acids. Germline V lookup: CDR1 MDHEN, CDR2 SYDVKM. Trimming at V came to 8 bases and at J to 2 bases, leaving 4 bases not matched to a gene.

This chain uses TRBV19 with TRBJ2-1; 13 bases align to TRBD2. Germline V lookup: CDR1 LNHDA, CDR2 SQIVND (reference sequence). The CDR3 is 15 amino acids. J was trimmed by 8 bases and V by 4 bases; bases with no gene match: 5. CDR3 nucleotides: TGTGCCAGTAGTAGGACTAGCGGGAGCTCGTATGAGCAGTTCTTC. Translated, it gives CASSRTSGSSYEQFF.

The chain has TRBV12-5 and TRBJ2-5, with 7 bases identical to TRBD2. The V gene's germline CDR1 is LGHNT and CDR2 FRNRAP. The trim removed 3 bases at V and 0 bases at J, leaving 4 bases unmatched. The CDR3 loop spans 15 amino acids. CDR3 amino acids: CASGLRAGNQETQYF. The CDR3 DNA reads as TGTGCTAGTGGTTTACGAGCGGGGAACCAAGAGACCCAGTACTTC. Together with reference TRBV12-5 and TRBJ2-5, the CDR3 gives the full variable domain: DARVTQTPRHKVTEMGQEVTMRCQPILGHNTVFWYRQTMMQGLELLAYFRNRAPLDDSGMPKDRFSAEMPDATLATLKIQPSEPRDSAVYFCASGLRAGNQETQYFGPGTRLLVL.

This clone was seen more than once but under ten times. The chain is built from TRBV14 and TRBJ1-2, with a weak D call TRBD1 (6 bases). Trimming took off 1 base at V and 2 bases at J, with 11 bases between the two ends. CDR3 length: 15 amino acids. The germline V gene encodes CDR1 SGHDN and CDR2 FVKESK. Written as DNA, the CDR3 is TGTGCCAGCAGCCAAGTTGTCGGACAGAACTATGGCTACACCTTC. Its translation: CASSQVVGQNYGYTF. Supplemented by reference TRBV14 and TRBJ1-2, the full variable domain reads EAGVTQFPSHSVIEKGQTVTLRCDPISGHDNLYWYRRVMGKEIKFLLHFVKESKQDESGMPNNRFLAERTGGTYSTLKVQPAELEDSGVYFCASSQVVGQNYGYTFGSGTRLTVV.

The rearrangement joins TRBV10-2 to TRBJ2-2; 8 positions match TRBD2. Trimming at V came to 9 bases and at J to 3 bases, leaving 6 bases not matched to a gene. CDR1 and CDR2 from the germline V gene are WSHSY and SAAADI. The CDR3 is 14 amino acids. CDR3 nucleotide sequence: TGCGCCAGTGCGGGGGGATTCTACACCGGGGAGCTGTTTTTT. Protein product: CASAGGFYTGELFF.

The genes are TRBV5-1 and TRBJ2-7, with a tentative D call TRBD1 (6 bases). Germline values: CDR1 SGHRS, CDR2 YFSETQ. The CDR3 length is 15 residues. Trimming stripped 0 bases from V and 4 bases from J, with 14 bases between. The CDR3: CASSLDRDHRYEQYV. The DNA of the CDR3 is TGCGCCAGCAGCTTGGACAGGGATCATCGGTACGAGCAGTACGTC.

J is TRBJ2-1 and V is TRBV2; D remains ambiguous. Germline-derived CDR1 and CDR2 are SNHLY and FYNNEI. This CDR3 has 11 residues. The V gene lost 6 bases and the J gene lost 8 bases, with 8 bases spanning the gap. This chain's CDR3 is CASSVTDEQFF. The CDR3 nucleotides read TGTGCCAGCAGCGTTACGGATGAGCAGTTCTTC.

The J gene is TRBJ1-1, the V gene TRBV6-5, with TRBD1 matching over 8 bases. The J segment lost 1 base and the V segment lost 6 bases, leaving 4 bases of the junction unmatched. Germline loops: CDR1 MNHEY, CDR2 SVGAGI. The CDR3 has 14 residues. CDR3 DNA: TGTGCCAGCAGGGTACAGGGGGGGAACACTGAAGCTTTCTTT. This codes for CASRVQGGNTEAFF.

This chain uses TRBV3-1 (or the pseudogene TRBV3-2) with TRBJ1-2, with 7 bases matching TRBD1. Trimming at V came to 1 base and at J to 4 bases, leaving 6 bases not matched to a gene. CDR1 and CDR2 (germline): LGHDT, YNNKEL (reference sequence). The CDR3 spans 15 residues. CDR3 DNA: TGTGCCAGCAGCCAAGCGGAGGGGGCTGGCTATGGCTACACCTTC. Translated: CASSQAEGAGYGYTF.

This chain connects TRBV15 to TRBJ2-4, with TRBD1 as a possible D gene (6 bases). V was shortened by 2 bases and J by 10 bases, with 18 bases between the two germline ends. Per germline, CDR1 LNHNV and CDR2 YYDKDF (reference sequence). CDR3 length: 15 amino acids. The CDR3 sequence is CATSRRQGLVAIQYF. CDR3 DNA: TGTGCCACCAGCAGAAGGCAGGGGTTAGTTGCTATTCAGTACTTC. Complete variable domain (other parts from reference TRBV15 and TRBJ2-4): DAMVIQNPRYQVTQFGKPVTLSCSQTLNHNVMYWYQQKSSQAPKLLFHYYDKDFNNEADTPDNFQSRRPNTSFCFLDIRSPGLGDTAMYLCATSRRQGLVAIQYFGAGTRLSVL.

This clone occurred many times. The chain carries TRBV12-3 or TRBV12-4 and TRBJ2-1; the D gene is possibly TRBD2 (5 bases). The ends were cut back, 8 bases at V and 10 bases at J, with 9 bases in the middle. The CDR3 is 10 residues long. CDR3 DNA: TGTGCCAGCGGACTGAAGGAGCAGTTCTTC. Its translation is CASGLKEQFF.

This clone was detected a few times. CDR3 DNA: TGCAGCGTTGGGGAGACCGGGGAGCTGTTTTTT. This sequence encodes CSVGETGELFF. The chain combines TRBV29-1 with TRBJ2-2; tentative D call: TRBD2 (5 bases). This CDR3 is built from 11 residues. The V end was cut by 4 bases, the J end by 5 bases, with 5 bases between. Germline V CDR1 and CDR2: SQVTM, ANQGSEA.

The chain combines TRBV4-3 with TRBJ2-3, with TRBD2 matching over 9 bases. In germline, CDR1 is LGHNA, CDR2 YSLEER. V gave up 0 bases and J gave up 2 bases; unmatched junction bases: 3. The CDR3 extends over 16 amino acids. CDR3 region: CASSQDAGGHTDTQYF. CDR3 bases: TGCGCCAGCAGCCAAGATGCGGGAGGGCACACAGATACGCAGTATTTT.

The chain joins TRBV6-5 to TRBJ1-1, with 9 bases identical to TRBD1. With 10 bases clipped from V and 4 bases from J, the junction kept 13 bases outside the gene matches. Germline CDR1 reads MNHEY; CDR2 reads SVGAGI. The CDR3 is 15 amino acids. For the CDR3, the DNA is TGTGCCATAAAGGGGACCGGGACAGGGAGCACTGAAGCTTTCTTT. Encoded protein: CAIKGTGTGSTEAFF.

V usage is TRBV2 and J usage is TRBJ1-5; D not certain. With 5 bases removed from V and 9 bases from J, the gap between germline ends came to 11 bases. Germline CDR1 and CDR2: SNHLY and FYNNEI. This CDR3 comprises 12 residues. The CDR3, as DNA: TGTGCCAGCAGTAGAGCGGGCCGGCCCCAGCATTTT. This codes for CASSRAGRPQHF.

This chain links TRBV28 with TRBJ2-7; D is unresolved. Germline loops: CDR1 MDHEN, CDR2 SYDVKM. This CDR3 region has 12 residues. Trimming left V 3 bases short and J 3 bases short, with 6 bases between. This CDR3 is CASSFSGYEQYV. The CDR3 nucleotides read TGTGCCAGCAGTTTCTCCGGCTACGAGCAGTACGTC.

The chain combines TRBV30 with TRBJ2-2; no clear D. The CDR3 is 13 amino acids. Trimming left V 0 bases short and J 4 bases short, with 6 bases between. Germline lookup yields CDR1 GTSNPN and CDR2 SVGIG (reference sequence). The CDR3 region has the DNA TGTGCCTGGAGTGTGTCGGTCACCGGGGAGCTGTTTTTT. It encodes CAWSVSVTGELFF.

This clone was recorded only once. The chain has TRBV28 and TRBJ1-3, with D maybe TRBD1 (6 bases). The V end was cut by 6 bases, the J end by 3 bases, with 18 bases between. Germline CDR1 reads MDHEN; CDR2 reads SYDVKM. The CDR3 totals 16 residues. The CDR3 bases are TGTGCCAGCAGCGATAGAGGGGGTAGTATTGGAAACACCATATATTTT. It yields the protein CASSDRGGSIGNTIYF. The variable domain in full, completed from reference TRBV28 and TRBJ1-3, reads DVKVTQSSRYLVKRTGEKVFLECVQDMDHENMFWYRQDPGLGLRLIYFSYDVKMKEKGDIPEGYSVSREKKERFSLILESASTNQTSMYLCASSDRGGSIGNTIYFGEGSWLTVV.

The sample holds a few counts of this clone. The V gene is TRBV27, the J gene TRBJ1-4; D is uncertain. V gave up 6 bases and J gave up 8 bases, with 16 bases separating them. Germline lookup yields CDR1 MNHEY and CDR2 SMNVEV (reference sequence). There are 14 residues in the CDR3. The CDR3 DNA sequence: TGTGCCAGCAGCAAATGGGGAGTTGGGGAAAAACTGTTTTTT. This encodes CASSKWGVGEKLFF.

J is TRBJ1-2 and V is TRBV27; D remains ambiguous. CDR1 is MNHEY, CDR2 SMNVEV, per germline (reference sequence). V was cut by 2 bases and J by 5 bases, with 12 bases left in between. The CDR3 runs 14 residues. CDR3 bases: TGTGCCAGCAGTTTAAGGAGGACCCGATATGGCTACACCTTC. Translation: CASSLRRTRYGYTF.

The chain couples TRBV2 to TRBJ1-1; D uncertain. Germline V lookup: CDR1 SNHLY, CDR2 FYNNEI. CDR3 length equals 14 residues. V lost 5 bases, J lost 0 bases, and 10 bases lay in between. The CDR3: CASSSRSMNTEAFF. CDR3 nucleotides: TGTGCCAGCAGTTCTAGATCTATGAACACTGAAGCTTTCTTT.